In its sample, the clone carrying this TCR beta chain was seen many times. As yet, its antigen is unknown. Time point reported: persistent/refractory GD, antithyroid drugs over 5 years with positive TRAb. Scientists built the TCR library using RNA that was extracted from PBMCs. CDR3-region Arm-PCR and iRepertoire HTBI primers produced the TCR beta libraries. TCRdb used MiXCR to reprocess the multiplex PCR reads, holding one entry per CDR3 protein. The data contain approximately 470,000 distinct CDR3 sequences, less than 25% of them singletons. The source of the sample is a study of regulatory T cells in long-lasting Graves disease. Whole-study results and caveats: Persistent Graves' patients showed reduced TCR diversity versus newly diagnosed patients.

The clonotype originates from a female donor with Graves disease. Sequencing used peripheral blood mononuclear cells (PBMCs), obtained when the disease was refractory, from a patient treated with antithyroid drugs.

In nucleotides, the CDR3 is TGTGCCAGCAGCCCGCTGGGACAGGGCTTTAAGAACACTGAAGCTTTCTTT. Encoded protein: CASSPLGQGFKNTEAFF. The genes are TRBV11-2 and TRBJ1-1, with 9 bases aligning to TRBD1. CDR1 and CDR2 (germline): SGHAT, FQNNGV. The V gene end was trimmed by 5 bases and the J gene end by 1 base; junction bases not matched to a gene: 11. The CDR3 sequence is 17 residues long.